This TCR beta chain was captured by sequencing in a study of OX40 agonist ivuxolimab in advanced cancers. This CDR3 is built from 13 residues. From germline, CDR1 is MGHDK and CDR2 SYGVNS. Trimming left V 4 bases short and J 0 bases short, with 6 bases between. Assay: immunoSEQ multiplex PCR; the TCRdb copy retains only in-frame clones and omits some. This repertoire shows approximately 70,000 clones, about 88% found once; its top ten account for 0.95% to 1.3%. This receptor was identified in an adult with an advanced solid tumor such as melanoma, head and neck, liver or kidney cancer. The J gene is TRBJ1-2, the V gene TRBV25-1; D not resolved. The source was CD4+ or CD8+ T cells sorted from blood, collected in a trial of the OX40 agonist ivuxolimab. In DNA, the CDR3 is TGTGCCAGCAGTGCTGGGGCTAACTATGGCTACACCTTC. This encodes CASSAGANYGYTF.